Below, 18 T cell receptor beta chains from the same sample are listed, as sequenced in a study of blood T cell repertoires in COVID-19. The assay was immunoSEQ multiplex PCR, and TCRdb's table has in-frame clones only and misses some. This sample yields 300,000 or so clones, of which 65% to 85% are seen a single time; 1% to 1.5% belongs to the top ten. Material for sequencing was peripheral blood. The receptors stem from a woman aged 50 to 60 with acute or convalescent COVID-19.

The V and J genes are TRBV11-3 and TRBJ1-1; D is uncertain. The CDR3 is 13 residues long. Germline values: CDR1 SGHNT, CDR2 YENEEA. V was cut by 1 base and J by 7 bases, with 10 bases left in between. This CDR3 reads CASSLVRDGEAFF. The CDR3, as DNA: TGTGCCAGCAGCTTAGTACGGGATGGTGAAGCTTTCTTT.

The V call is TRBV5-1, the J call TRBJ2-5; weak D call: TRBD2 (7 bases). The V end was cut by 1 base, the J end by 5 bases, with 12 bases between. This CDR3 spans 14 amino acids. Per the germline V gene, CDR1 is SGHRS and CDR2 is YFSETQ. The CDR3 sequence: CASSLRGAGETQYF. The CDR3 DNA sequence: TGCGCCAGCAGCTTGCGGGGGGCCGGGGAGACCCAGTACTTC.

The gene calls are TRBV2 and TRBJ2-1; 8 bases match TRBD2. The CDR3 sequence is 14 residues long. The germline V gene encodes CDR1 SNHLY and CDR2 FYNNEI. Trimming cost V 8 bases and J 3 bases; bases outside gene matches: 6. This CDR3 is CASDASGGYNEQFF. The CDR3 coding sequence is TGTGCCAGCGATGCGAGCGGGGGCTACAATGAGCAGTTCTTC. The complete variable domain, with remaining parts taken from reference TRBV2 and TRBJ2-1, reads EPEVTQTPSHQVTQMGQEVILRCVPISNHLYFYWYRQILGQKVEFLVSFYNNEISEKSEIFDDQFSVERPDGSNFTLKIRSTKLEDSAMYFCASDASGGYNEQFFGPGTRLTVL.

The CDR3 sequence: CASSEALGGKLFF. The CDR3 nucleotides are TGTGCCAGCAGTGAAGCGCTTGGCGGAAAACTGTTTTTT. The chain links TRBV2 to TRBJ1-4, with D uncertain. V was trimmed by 0 bases and J by 10 bases, leaving 9 bases between them. CDR1 is SNHLY and CDR2 is FYNNEI in the germline V gene. CDR3 length equals 13 residues.

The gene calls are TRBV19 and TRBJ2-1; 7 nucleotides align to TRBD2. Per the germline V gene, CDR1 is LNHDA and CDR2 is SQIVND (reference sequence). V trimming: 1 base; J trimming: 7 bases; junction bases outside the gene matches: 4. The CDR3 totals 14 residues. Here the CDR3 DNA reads TGTGCCAGTAGTATAGTAGGGGAGGGGAATGAGCAGTTCTTC. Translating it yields CASSIVGEGNEQFF.

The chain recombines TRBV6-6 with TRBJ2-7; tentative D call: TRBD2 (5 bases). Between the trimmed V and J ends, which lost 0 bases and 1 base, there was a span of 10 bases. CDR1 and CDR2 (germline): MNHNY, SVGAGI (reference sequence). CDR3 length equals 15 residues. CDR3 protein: CASSYSSGGSYEQYF. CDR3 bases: TGTGCCAGCAGTTACTCGTCCGGAGGATCCTACGAGCAGTACTTC.

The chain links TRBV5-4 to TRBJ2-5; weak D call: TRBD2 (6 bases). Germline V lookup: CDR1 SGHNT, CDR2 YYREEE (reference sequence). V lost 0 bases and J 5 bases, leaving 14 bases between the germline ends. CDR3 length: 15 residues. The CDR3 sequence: CASSLGQARGETQYF. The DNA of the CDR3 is TGTGCCAGCAGCTTGGGGCAGGCCCGGGGGGAGACCCAGTACTTC.

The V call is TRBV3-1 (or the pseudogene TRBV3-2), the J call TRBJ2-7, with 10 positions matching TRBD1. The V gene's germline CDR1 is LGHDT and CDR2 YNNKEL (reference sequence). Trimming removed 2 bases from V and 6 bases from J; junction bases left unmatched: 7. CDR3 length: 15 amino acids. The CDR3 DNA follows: TGTGCCAGCAGCCAACGCCGGGACAGGGGATCCGAGCAGTACTTC. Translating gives CASSQRRDRGSEQYF.

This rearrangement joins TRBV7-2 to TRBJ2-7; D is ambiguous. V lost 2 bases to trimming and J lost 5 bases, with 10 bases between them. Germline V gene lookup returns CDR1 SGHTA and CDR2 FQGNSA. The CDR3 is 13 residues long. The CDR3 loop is CASSLFAVHEQYF. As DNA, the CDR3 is TGTGCCAGCAGCTTATTCGCGGTCCACGAGCAGTACTTC.

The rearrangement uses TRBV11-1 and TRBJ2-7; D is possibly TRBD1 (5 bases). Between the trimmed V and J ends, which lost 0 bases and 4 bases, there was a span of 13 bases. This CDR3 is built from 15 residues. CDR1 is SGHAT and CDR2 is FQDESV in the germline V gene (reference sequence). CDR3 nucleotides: TGTGCCAGCAGCTTAGCGCTGGGGCAGGGTTACGAGCAGTACTTC. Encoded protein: CASSLALGQGYEQYF.

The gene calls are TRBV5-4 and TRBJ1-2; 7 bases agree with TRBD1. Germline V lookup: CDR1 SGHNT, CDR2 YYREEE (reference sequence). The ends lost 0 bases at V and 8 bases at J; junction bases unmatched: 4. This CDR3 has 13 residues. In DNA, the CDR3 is TGTGCCAGCAGCTTGGGAGGGACAGAGGGCTACACCTTC. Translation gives CASSLGGTEGYTF.

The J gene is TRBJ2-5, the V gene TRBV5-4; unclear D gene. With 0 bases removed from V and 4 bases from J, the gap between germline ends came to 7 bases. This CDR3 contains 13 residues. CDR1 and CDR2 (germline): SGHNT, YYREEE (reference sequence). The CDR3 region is CASSLESGETQYF. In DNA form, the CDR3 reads TGTGCCAGCAGCTTGGAATCCGGAGAGACCCAGTACTTC.

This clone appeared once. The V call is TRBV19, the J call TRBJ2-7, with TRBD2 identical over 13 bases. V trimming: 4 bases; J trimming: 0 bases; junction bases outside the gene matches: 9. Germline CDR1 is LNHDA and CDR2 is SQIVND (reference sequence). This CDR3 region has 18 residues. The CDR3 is CASSKGLAGPQISYEQYF. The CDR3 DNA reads TGTGCCAGTAGTAAGGGACTAGCGGGGCCTCAGATCTCCTACGAGCAGTACTTC. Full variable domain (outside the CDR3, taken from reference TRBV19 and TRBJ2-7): DGGITQSPKYLFRKEGQNVTLSCEQNLNHDAMYWYRQDPGQGLRLIYYSQIVNDFQKGDIAEGYSVSREKKESFPLTVTSAQKNPTAFYLCASSKGLAGPQISYEQYFGPGTRLTVT.

The chain's CDR3 is CASSHRGQGLNQPQHF. The CDR3 DNA follows: TGCGCCAGCAGCCACCGAGGACAGGGGCTCAATCAGCCCCAGCATTTT. This chain uses TRBV4-1 with TRBJ1-5; 9 nucleotides line up with TRBD1. The CDR3 totals 16 residues. The trim removed 3 bases at V and 3 bases at J, leaving 6 bases unmatched. The germline V gene encodes CDR1 MGHRA and CDR2 YSYEKL.

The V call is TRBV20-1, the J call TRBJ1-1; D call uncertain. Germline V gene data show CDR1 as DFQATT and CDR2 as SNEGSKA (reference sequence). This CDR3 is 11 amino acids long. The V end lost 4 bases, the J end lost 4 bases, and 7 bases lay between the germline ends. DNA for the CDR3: TGCAGTGCTACAGGAAGCACTGAAGCTTTCTTT. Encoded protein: CSATGSTEAFF.

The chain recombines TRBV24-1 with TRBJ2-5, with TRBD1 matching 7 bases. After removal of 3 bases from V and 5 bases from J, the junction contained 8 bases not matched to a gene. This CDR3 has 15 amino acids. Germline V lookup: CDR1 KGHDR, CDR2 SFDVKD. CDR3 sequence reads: CATSDPKSTGETQYF. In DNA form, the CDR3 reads TGTGCCACCAGTGATCCCAAGTCGACAGGGGAGACCCAGTACTTC.

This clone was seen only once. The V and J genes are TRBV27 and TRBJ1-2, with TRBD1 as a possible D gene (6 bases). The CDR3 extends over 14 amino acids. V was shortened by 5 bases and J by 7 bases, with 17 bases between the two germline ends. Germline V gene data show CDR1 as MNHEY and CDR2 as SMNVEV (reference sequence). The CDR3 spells CASSQEQGLGGYTF. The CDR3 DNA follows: TGTGCCAGCAGTCAAGAACAGGGCCTAGGTGGCTACACCTTC.

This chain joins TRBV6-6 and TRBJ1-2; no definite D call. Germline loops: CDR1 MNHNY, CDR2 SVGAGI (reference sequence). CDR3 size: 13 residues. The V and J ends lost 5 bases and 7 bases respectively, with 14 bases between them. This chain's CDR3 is CASSAGGKSGYTF. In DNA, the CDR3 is TGTGCCAGCAGTGCAGGAGGGAAGAGTGGCTACACCTTC.